The TCR beta chain described here comes from a study of shared clonotypes between healthy human individuals. Study background: The composition of the donors was a couple of women and a few men aged 18 to 49. Study-wide findings and caveats: Incomplete sequencing of sorted subsets was indicated by rarefaction despite large depth.

Concerning this clone itself: Its antigen remains unknown.

When replicate PCRs were run on sorted subsets, they used roughly 0.2 ug DNA, approximately 27,000 T cell genomes. Profiled with immunoSEQ multiplex PCR; TCRdb holds only in-frame clones, not every one. The sample contains approximately 1,500,000 clones, 95% to 97% of which appear only once. CDR1 is LGHNA and CDR2 is YSLEER in the germline V gene. The CDR3 consists of 15 residues. V lost 6 bases and J lost 8, with 19 bases in between. This clonotype was sampled from a man aged 30-40 years in good health. Material: naive CD4+ T cells sorted from blood. Documented subset: CD45RA+ positively selected. The J gene is TRBJ1-4, the V gene TRBV4-3; maybe TRBD1 (5 bases). The CDR3 nucleotides read TGCGCCAGCAGTGAACGACACAGGATACGAGAAAAACTGTTTTTT. It codes for CASSERHRIREKLFF.